The 12 T cell receptor beta chains reported below all come from one sample, sequenced in a study of identical twins. MiXCR, applied by TCRdb to the 5' RACE reads, yields one record per CDR3 protein. Counted here are under 800,000 distinct CDR3 sequences, 21% occurring once; the ten biggest clones make up roughly 4%. The same sample was also used in a study of T cells expressing NK-cell markers.

The sequenced sample consisted of PBMCs. The origin of the receptors is a woman younger than 35 in good health.

This clonotype was seen a few times. The chain has TRBV19 and TRBJ1-5, with D unresolved. V lost 6 bases, J lost 7 bases, and 13 bases lay in between. This CDR3 has 13 residues. Germline V gives CDR1 LNHDA, CDR2 SQIVND (reference sequence). The CDR3 DNA is TGTGCCAGTAGAAACATGCCGAAGCAGCCCCAGCATTTT. Amino acid sequence: CASRNMPKQPQHF. Full variable domain (outside the CDR3, taken from reference TRBV19 and TRBJ1-5): DGGITQSPKYLFRKEGQNVTLSCEQNLNHDAMYWYRQDPGQGLRLIYYSQIVNDFQKGDIAEGYSVSREKKESFPLTVTSAQKNPTAFYLCASRNMPKQPQHFGDGTRLSIL.

This clonotype was seen a few times. V usage is TRBV7-2 and J usage is TRBJ2-1; no reliable D call. Germline values: CDR1 SGHTA, CDR2 FQGNSA. The CDR3 is 15 amino acids. The V end lost 1 base, the J end lost 2 bases, and 9 bases lay between the germline ends. CDR3 DNA: TGTGCCAGCAGCTTAGAGGGCTTTACCTACAATGAGCAGTTCTTC. This codes for CASSLEGFTYNEQFF.

This clonotype has more than one count but fewer than ten. This is likely a read error, given that the CDR3 carries no conserved phenylalanine or tryptophan at its end. No DNA is shown, since the ends of the CDR3 on it are uncertain; the CDR3 is the one TCRdb lists. The rearrangement links TRBV20-1 to TRBJ2-1; the listed D gene, TRBD1, was not tested against the DNA. Germline V gene data show CDR1 as DFQATT and CDR2 as SNEGSKA (reference sequence). A total of 13 residues make up the CDR3, ends included. Here the CDR3 reads CSASGSGGLPGPV.

V is TRBV20-1 and J is TRBJ2-5; 7 positions match TRBD1. The CDR3 totals 14 residues. The trim removed 0 bases at V and 1 base at J, leaving 2 bases unmatched. From germline, CDR1 is DFQATT and CDR2 SNEGSKA (reference sequence). The CDR3 DNA is TGCAGTGCTAGAGAGTCAGGGGGCCAAGAGACCCAGTACTTC. Its protein product is CSARESGGQETQYF.

This clonotype was seen repeatedly, ten times or more. This chain links TRBV6-5 with TRBJ2-7; possible D gene TRBD1, 5 bases. The CDR3 totals 13 residues. Germline CDR1 reads MNHEY; CDR2 reads SVGAGI. V was cut by 2 bases and J by 3 bases, with 8 bases left in between. CDR3 in amino acids: CASSYDGHYEQYF. DNA of the CDR3: TGTGCCAGCAGTTACGACGGACACTACGAGCAGTACTTC.

The gene calls are TRBV11-3 and TRBJ2-2; D ambiguous. Trimming shortened V by 0 bases and J by 3 bases, and 14 bases separated the two germline ends. Germline V gene data show CDR1 as SGHNT and CDR2 as YENEEA. CDR3 length: 17 residues. The CDR3 DNA reads TGTGCCAGCAGCTTAGATCGTCCCCCCTGGGACACCGGGGAGCTGTTTTTT. Residues: CASSLDRPPWDTGELFF. The entire variable domain, with the rest obtained from reference TRBV11-3 and TRBJ2-2, is as follows: EAGVVQSPRYKIIEKKQPVAFWCNPISGHNTLYWYLQNLGQGPELLIRYENEEAVDDSQLPKDRFSAERLKGVDSTLKIQPAELGDSAVYLCASSLDRPPWDTGELFFGEGSRLTVL.

This clonotype was detected only a few times. The gene calls are TRBV20-1 and TRBJ2-1; TRBD2 matches at 13 bases. The length of the CDR3 is 16 residues. CDR1 is DFQATT, CDR2 SNEGSKA, per germline (reference sequence). V shed 0 bases, J shed 7 bases, and the junction held 6 bases outside the gene matches. In nucleotides, the CDR3 is TGCAGTGCTAGAGAACGACTAGCGGGGGGATCAAATGAGCAGTTCTTC. Protein product: CSARERLAGGSNEQFF.

At least ten counts were recorded for this clonotype. The junction departs from germline at one end; a sequencing error may be responsible. The chain joins TRBV5-1 to TRBJ2-7; 9 bases match TRBD1. This CDR3 has 14 amino acids. Germline V gives CDR1 SGHRS, CDR2 YFSETQ. The CDR3 reads CASSLTGGGYEQYF. Written as DNA, the CDR3 is TGTGCCAGCAGCTTGACAGGGGGTGGATACGAGCAGTACTTC.

The chain recombines TRBV29-1 with TRBJ2-7; 7 positions match TRBD2. Germline CDR1 reads SQVTM; CDR2 reads ANQGSEA. V dropped 7 bases and J dropped 6; count of bases not matched to a gene: 9. CDR3 size: 12 residues. The DNA of the CDR3 is TGCAGCGCCCTTGGGAGGGCCTTCGAGCAGTACTTC. It is translated as CSALGRAFEQYF.

This clonotype has a handful of counts. This rearrangement joins TRBV4-3 to TRBJ2-3; D unclear. This CDR3 spans 13 amino acids. Per germline, CDR1 LGHNA and CDR2 YSLEER. Trimming shortened V by 0 bases and J by 5 bases, and 6 bases separated the two germline ends. The CDR3 loop is CASSQDPEDTQYF. For the CDR3, the DNA is TGCGCCAGCAGCCAAGACCCAGAAGATACGCAGTATTTT.

This chain joins TRBV20-1 and TRBJ1-2; 8 bases match TRBD1. The CDR3 extends over 14 amino acids. CDR1 DFQATT and CDR2 SNEGSKA come from the germline V gene (reference sequence). Trimming at V came to 6 bases and at J to 3 bases, leaving 9 bases not matched to a gene. CDR3 region: CSAPGAGGYYGYTF. The CDR3 DNA reads TGCAGTGCCCCAGGGGCAGGGGGCTACTATGGCTACACCTTC.

This rearrangement joins TRBV20-1 to TRBJ2-3; D perhaps matches TRBD2 (6 bases). In germline, CDR1 is DFQATT, CDR2 SNEGSKA (reference sequence). Trimming pared 2 bases from V and 2 bases from J, leaving 11 bases between. The CDR3 is 14 residues long. The CDR3 reads CSARSLANTDTQYF. DNA for the CDR3: TGCAGTGCTAGAAGTCTAGCGAACACAGATACGCAGTATTTT.